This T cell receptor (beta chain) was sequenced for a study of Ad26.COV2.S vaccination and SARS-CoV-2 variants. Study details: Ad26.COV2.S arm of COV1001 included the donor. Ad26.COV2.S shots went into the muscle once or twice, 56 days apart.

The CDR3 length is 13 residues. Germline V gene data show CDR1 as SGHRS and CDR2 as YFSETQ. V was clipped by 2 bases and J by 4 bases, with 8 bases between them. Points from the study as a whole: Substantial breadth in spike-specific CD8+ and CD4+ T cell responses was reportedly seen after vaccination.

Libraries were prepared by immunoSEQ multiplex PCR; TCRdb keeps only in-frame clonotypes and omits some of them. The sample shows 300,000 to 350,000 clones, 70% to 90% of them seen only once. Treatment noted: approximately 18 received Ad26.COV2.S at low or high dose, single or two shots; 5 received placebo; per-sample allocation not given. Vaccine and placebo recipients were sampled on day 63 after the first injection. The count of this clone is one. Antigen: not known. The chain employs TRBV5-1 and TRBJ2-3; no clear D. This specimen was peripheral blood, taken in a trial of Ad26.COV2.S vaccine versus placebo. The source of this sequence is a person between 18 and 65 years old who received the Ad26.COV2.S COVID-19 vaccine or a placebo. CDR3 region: CASSLTASDTQYF. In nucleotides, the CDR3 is TGCGCCAGCAGCTTAACTGCGTCAGATACGCAGTATTTT.